The text below deals with one TCR beta chain. Repertoires were generated with immunoSEQ multiplex PCR, while TCRdb's copy carries only in-frame clones and drops some. The table shows about 190,000 clones, with 88% occurring only once. This record comes from a study of blood T cell repertoires in COVID-19. Looking at the study overall: Some COVID-19 samples were acute and others convalescent; all came from the United States, Italy and Spain.

Sequencing was performed on peripheral blood. This TCR was sampled from a man aged 30 to 39 with acute or convalescent COVID-19.

The CDR3 bases are TGTGCCAGCAGATTAAGAAGGACAGGGAGAAAGGATGGCTACACCTTC. Translation gives CASRLRRTGRKDGYTF. The V call is TRBV28, the J call TRBJ1-2; 8 nucleotides match TRBD1. The V segment lost 6 bases and the J segment 6 bases; nucleotides outside the gene matches: 15. Germline CDR1 MDHEN, CDR2 SYDVKM. This CDR3 comprises 16 residues.